The 18 T cell receptor beta chains below all came from one sample that was sequenced in a study of blood T cell repertoires in COVID-19. Profiled with immunoSEQ multiplex PCR; TCRdb holds only in-frame clones, not every one. The data contain 250,000 or so clones, approximately 81% of them singletons. Sequencing used PBMCs or T cells enriched from blood (not recorded which). Receptors originate from a woman aged 45-65 years who had been exposed to COVID-19.

In its sample, this clone was seen many times. The chain links TRBV27 to TRBJ1-5; 12 nucleotides line up with TRBD1. Germline V gene data show CDR1 as MNHEY and CDR2 as SMNVEV (reference sequence). The trim removed 6 bases at V and 5 bases at J, leaving 5 bases unmatched. The CDR3 totals 15 residues. The CDR3 loop is CASRGTGGLYQPQHF. The CDR3 nucleotides are TGTGCCAGCAGGGGGACAGGGGGCCTATATCAGCCCCAGCATTTT.

The chain combines TRBV14 with TRBJ1-5; 7 nucleotides align to TRBD1. With 4 bases clipped from V and 6 bases from J, the junction kept 6 bases outside the gene matches. Germline V gives CDR1 SGHDN, CDR2 FVKESK. The CDR3 contains 14 residues. The CDR3 bases are TGTGCCAGCAGCCCCGGACAGGAAGGTCAGCCCCAGCATTTT. Its protein is CASSPGQEGQPQHF.

This sequence joins TRBV18 and TRBJ1-6; possibly TRBD1 for D (5 bases). Germline loops: CDR1 KGHSH, CDR2 LQKENI. The V end was cut by 7 bases, the J end by 8 bases, with 15 bases between. The CDR3 is 14 amino acids. CDR3 nucleotides: TGTGCCAGCTTTGCCGGGACTTCCCATTCACCCCTCCACTTT. This sequence encodes CASFAGTSHSPLHF.

In regard to this clone: Other DNA sequences in this sample translate to the same CDR3. The chain carries TRBV6-5 and TRBJ2-2; a weak D match, TRBD2 (7 bases). The CDR3 consists of 13 residues. V was trimmed by 6 bases and J by 5 bases, leaving 10 bases between them. CDR1 and CDR2 (germline): MNHEY, SVGAGI. The CDR3, as DNA: TGTGCCAGCAGACAGGGAGGGACCGGGGAGCTGTTTTTT. Protein sequence: CASRQGGTGELFF.

The count of this clone is one. The genes are TRBV19 and TRBJ2-7; weak D call: TRBD1 (6 bases). Germline assignment: CDR1 LNHDA and CDR2 SQIVND (reference sequence). V gave up 5 bases and J gave up 2 bases, with 10 bases separating them. CDR3 size: 13 residues. The CDR3 protein is CASSWGPPYEQYF. The CDR3 DNA sequence: TGTGCCAGTAGTTGGGGGCCCCCCTACGAGCAGTACTTC.

This clone is a singleton in its sample. V usage is TRBV10-3 and J usage is TRBJ2-3; D possibly corresponds to TRBD2 (6 bases). Looked up from germline, CDR1 is ENHRY and CDR2 is SYGVKD. V lost 6 bases to trimming and J lost 6 bases, with 19 bases between them. This CDR3 comprises 15 residues. CDR3 amino acids: CAISGTRSGGDTQYF. The CDR3, as DNA: TGTGCCATCAGCGGGACGAGAAGCGGAGGGGATACGCAGTATTTT.

The chain links TRBV19 to TRBJ1-2; D gene uncertain. Germline values: CDR1 LNHDA, CDR2 SQIVND (reference sequence). This CDR3 spans 17 amino acids. V shed 3 bases and J shed 0 bases, with 17 bases lying between them. CDR3 DNA: TGTGCCAGTAGTATCAACCTCGCTGCCTCAGCTAACTATGGCTACACCTTC. Its protein product is CASSINLAASANYGYTF.

The table lists this clone with a few counts. In the same sample, other DNA sequences code for this CDR3. The chain recombines TRBV3-1 (or the pseudogene TRBV3-2) with TRBJ1-1, with 11 bases identical to TRBD1. V lost 4 bases to trimming and J lost 3 bases; unmatched junction nucleotides: 4. The CDR3 sequence is 15 residues long. Looked up from germline, CDR1 is LGHDT and CDR2 is YNNKEL (reference sequence). CDR3 loop: CASSPGTGGYTEAFF. The CDR3 DNA is TGTGCCAGCAGCCCGGGGACAGGGGGGTACACTGAAGCTTTCTTT.

The chain recombines TRBV9 with TRBJ2-7; 11 nucleotides agree with TRBD1. V lost 10 bases and J lost 3; bases outside the gene matches: 3. The CDR3 is 12 residues long. CDR1 is SGDLS, CDR2 YYNGEE, per germline. CDR3 sequence: CASGTGGYEQYF. CDR3 DNA sequence: TGTGCCTCCGGGACAGGGGGCTACGAGCAGTACTTC. The full variable domain, rest sourced from reference TRBV9 and TRBJ2-7, is DSGVTQTPKHLITATGQRVTLRCSPRSGDLSVYWYQQSLDQGLQFLIQYYNGEERAKGNILERFSAQQFPDLHSELNLSSLELGDSALYFCASGTGGYEQYFGPGTRLTVT.

The chain combines TRBV6-5 with TRBJ1-6, with D possibly matching TRBD1 (6 bases). This CDR3 region has 14 residues. V dropped 6 bases and J dropped 5 bases, with 11 bases sitting between them. Germline V gene sequence: CDR1 MNHEY, CDR2 SVGAGI. The CDR3 sequence is CASRAGQNNSPLHF. CDR3 nucleotides: TGTGCCAGCAGGGCCGGACAGAATAATTCACCCCTCCACTTT.

The rearrangement joins TRBV7-2 to TRBJ2-7; TRBD2 agrees at 15 bases. The V segment lost 5 bases and the J segment 2 bases; nucleotides outside the gene matches: 10. CDR1 is SGHTA, CDR2 FQGNSA, per germline. The CDR3 sequence is 18 residues long. This chain's CDR3 is CASSTPGTSGGPAYEQYF. The CDR3 nucleotides read TGTGCCAGCAGCACACCCGGGACTAGCGGGGGGCCGGCCTACGAGCAGTACTTC.

V usage is TRBV6-6 and J usage is TRBJ1-2; D is perhaps TRBD1 (6 bases). The V gene lost 6 bases and the J gene lost 1 base, with 9 bases spanning the gap. This CDR3 is built from 13 residues. Germline V gene data show CDR1 as MNHNY and CDR2 as SVGAGI (reference sequence). The CDR3 coding sequence is TGTGCCAGCAGAGGGGGGGGTAACTATGGCTACACCTTC. This gives the protein CASRGGGNYGYTF.

This chain joins TRBV19 and TRBJ2-6; perhaps TRBD2 as D (6 bases). Per the germline V gene, CDR1 is LNHDA and CDR2 is SQIVND (reference sequence). Trimming took 9 bases from V and 4 from J, leaving 19 bases between them. The CDR3 is 16 residues long. In DNA, the CDR3 is TGTGCCAGCCTTCCGGGAGCCCAAGAGGGGGCCAACGTCCTGACTTTC. Translation: CASLPGAQEGANVLTF.

CDR3 nucleotides: TGTGCCAGCAGTTACGTGCGGGACACTGAAGCTTTCTTT. Residues: CASSYVRDTEAFF. The chain has TRBV6-2 or TRBV6-3 and TRBJ1-1; no clear D gene. The ends were cut back, 2 bases at V and 3 bases at J, with 7 bases in the middle. This CDR3 is 13 amino acids long. The germline V gene has CDR1 MNHEY and CDR2 SVGEGT.

V is TRBV7-2 and J is TRBJ2-5, with 8 bases matching TRBD1. Germline CDR1 reads SGHTA; CDR2 reads FQGNSA. V trimming: 4 bases; J trimming: 0 bases; junction bases outside the gene matches: 13. This CDR3 is built from 18 residues. The CDR3 spells CASSSPLGQGSYQETQYF. CDR3 in DNA: TGTGCCAGCAGCTCACCCCTCGGACAGGGTTCGTACCAAGAGACCCAGTACTTC.

The rearrangement links TRBV5-1 to TRBJ2-1, with D perhaps TRBD2 (5 bases). This CDR3 has 14 amino acids. CDR1 SGHRS and CDR2 YFSETQ come from the germline V gene. The ends were cut back, 0 bases at V and 7 bases at J, with 11 bases in the middle. The CDR3 protein is CASSLGSGYNEQFF. The CDR3 nucleotides read TGCGCCAGCAGCTTGGGGTCGGGGTATAATGAGCAGTTCTTC.

The table lists this clone with a count of one. The chain combines TRBV10-2 with TRBJ2-5; 8 positions match TRBD1. J was trimmed by 5 bases and V by 3 bases; bases with no gene match: 5. The CDR3 has 14 residues. Germline CDR1 is WSHSY and CDR2 is SAAADI. In DNA, the CDR3 is TGCGCCAGCAGTGATGACAGGGGAACGGAGACCCAGTACTTC. This codes for CASSDDRGTETQYF.

The chain employs TRBV6-4 and TRBJ1-5; TRBD1 matches 8 bases. Per germline, CDR1 MRHNA and CDR2 SNTAGT. CDR3 length: 15 amino acids. V lost 6 bases, J lost 5 bases, and 9 bases stayed unmatched. CDR3 sequence (DNA): TGTGCCAGCAGCGTAGGACAGGGAGAAGATCAGCCCCAGCATTTT. It yields the protein CASSVGQGEDQPQHF.